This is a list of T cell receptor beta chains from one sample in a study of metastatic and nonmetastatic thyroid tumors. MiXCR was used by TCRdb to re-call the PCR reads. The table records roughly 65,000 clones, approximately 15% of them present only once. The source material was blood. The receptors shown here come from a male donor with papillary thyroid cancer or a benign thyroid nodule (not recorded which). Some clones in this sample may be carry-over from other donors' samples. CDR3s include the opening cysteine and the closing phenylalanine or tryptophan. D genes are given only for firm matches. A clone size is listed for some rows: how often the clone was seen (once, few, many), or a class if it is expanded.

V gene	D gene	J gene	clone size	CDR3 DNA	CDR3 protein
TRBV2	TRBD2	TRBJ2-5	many	TGTGCCAGCAGCTCAGGACTAGCGGGAGTAGGAGAGACCCAGTACTTC	CASSSGLAGVGETQYF
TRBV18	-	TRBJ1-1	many	TGTGCCAGCTCACCACCGCTGGGAATAAACACTGAAGCTTTCTTT	CASSPPLGINTEAFF
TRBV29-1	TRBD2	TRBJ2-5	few	TGCAGCGTGGGTCCGGGACTAGCGGAACAAGAGACCCAGTACTTC	CSVGPGLAEQETQYF
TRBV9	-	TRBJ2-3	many	TGTGCCAGCAGCCCGAGACAGGGCGGGGAGGCAGATACGCAGTATTTT	CASSPRQGGEADTQYF
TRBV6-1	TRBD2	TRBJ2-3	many	TGTGCCAGCATCCTGACTAGCGGAGATACGCAGTATTTT	CASILTSGDTQYF
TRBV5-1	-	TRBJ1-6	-	TGCGCCAGCAGCTTCGTTACAGGGCGTTCACCCCTCCACTTT	CASSFVTGRSPLHF
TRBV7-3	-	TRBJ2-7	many	TGTGCCAGCAGCTTAATGGGGGGTTTAACCTACGAGCAGTACTTC	CASSLMGGLTYEQYF
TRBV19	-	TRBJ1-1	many	TGTGCCAGTAGGGGAGATACCCGACGAGCTTTCTTT	CASRGDTRRAFF
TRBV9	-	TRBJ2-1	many	TGTGCCAGCAGCGTCCACCTCTCGGTGGATGAGCAGTTCTTC	CASSVHLSVDEQFF
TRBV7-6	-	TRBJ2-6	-	TGTGCCAGCAGCTTAGAGCGGACTCCGGATGCGGTTGGGGCCAACGTCCTTACTTTC	CASSLERTPDAVGANVLTF
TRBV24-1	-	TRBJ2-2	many	TGTGCCACCAGTGGTAAGGGATGGGACACCGGGGAGCTGTTTTTT	CATSGKGWDTGELFF
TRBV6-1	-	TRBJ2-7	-	TGTGCCAGCAGTGAATGCCCTTCAGTCTCACGGCACGAGCAGTACTTC	CASSECPSVSRHEQYF
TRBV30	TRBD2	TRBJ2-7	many	TGTGCCTGGTTCGGAACTAGCGCTAACGAGCAGTACTTC	CAWFGTSANEQYF
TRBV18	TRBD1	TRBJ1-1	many	TGTGCCAGCTCACCAGGGCAGGGGGCCACTGAAGCTTTCTTT	CASSPGQGATEAFF
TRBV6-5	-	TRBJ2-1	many	TGTGCCAGCAGTTATGGAGGGGTGGACAATGAGCAGTTCTTC	CASSYGGVDNEQFF
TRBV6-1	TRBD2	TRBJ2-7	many	TGTGCCAGCAGTGAGCTGGCTAGCGGGAGGAGCTACGAGCAGTACTTC	CASSELASGRSYEQYF
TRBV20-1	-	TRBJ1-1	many	TGCAGTGCCCCCCAAGGGAACACTGAAGCTTTCTTT	CSAPQGNTEAFF
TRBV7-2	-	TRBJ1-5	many	TGTGCCAGCAGCCCTCCTCATCAGCCCCAGCATTTT	CASSPPHQPQHF
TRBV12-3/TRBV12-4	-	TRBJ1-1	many	TGTGCCAGCAGCTTTCCCCCGGTGAACACTGAAGCTTTCTTT	CASSFPPVNTEAFF
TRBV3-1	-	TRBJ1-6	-	TGTGCCAGCAGCCGGGCCGCACAAGATTCACCCCTCCACTTT	CASSRAAQDSPLHF
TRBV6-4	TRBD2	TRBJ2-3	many	TGTGCCAGCAGGGGAGAGACAGCGGGAGAGGTCACAGATACGCAGTATTTT	CASRGETAGEVTDTQYF
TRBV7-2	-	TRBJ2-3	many	TGTGCCAGCAGCTTAAGACAGGCGGCCCAAGATACGCAGTATTTT	CASSLRQAAQDTQYF
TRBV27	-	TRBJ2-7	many	TGTGCCAGCAGCAACAACGACTGGGGAGAATACGAGCAGTACTTC	CASSNNDWGEYEQYF
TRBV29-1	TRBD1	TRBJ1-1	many	TGCGGAAGCAAAGGACAGGGAGGCACTGAAGCTTTCTTT	CGSKGQGGTEAFF
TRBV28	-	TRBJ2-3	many	TGTGCCAGCAGTACGGTCGATACGCAGTATTTT	CASSTVDTQYF
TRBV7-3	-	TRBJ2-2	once	TGTGCCGGGAAGGAAGGGCCGACGAACACCGGGGAGCTGTTTTTT	CAGKEGPTNTGELFF
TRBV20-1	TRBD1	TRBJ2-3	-	TGCAGTTGGGCTGGGGGAGTGACAGGGGTCCGCACAGATACGCAGTATTTT	CSWAGGVTGVRTDTQYF
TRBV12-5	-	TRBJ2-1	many	TGTGCTAGTGGTTTGGCCTACAATGAGCAGTTCTTC	CASGLAYNEQFF
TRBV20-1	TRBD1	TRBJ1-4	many	TGCAGTGCCGGGGACAGTGCAACTAATGAAAAACTGTTTTTT	CSAGDSATNEKLFF
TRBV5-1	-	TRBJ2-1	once	TGCGCCAGCAGCTTTGGTCCTGCCTTGGGGAATGAGCAGTTCTTC	CASSFGPALGNEQFF
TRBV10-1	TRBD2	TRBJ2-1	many	TGCGCCAGCAGTGATTCGAGCGGGAGTTATAATGAGCAGTTCTTC	CASSDSSGSYNEQFF
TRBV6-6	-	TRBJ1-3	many	TGTGCCAGCAGTTACTCAGGGACTGGAAACACCATATATTTT	CASSYSGTGNTIYF
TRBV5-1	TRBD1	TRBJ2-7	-	TGCGCCAGCAGCTTACAGGGGGCCTCCTACGAGCAGTACTTC	CASSLQGASYEQYF
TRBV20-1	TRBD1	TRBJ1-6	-	TGCAGTGCTCACAGGGGCAGGGACTTAAATTCACCCCTCCACTTT	CSAHRGRDLNSPLHF
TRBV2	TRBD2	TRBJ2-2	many	TGTGCCAGCAGACCACGTGGGGCTAGCGGGACCGGGGAGCTGTTTTTT	CASRPRGASGTGELFF
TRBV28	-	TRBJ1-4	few	TGTGCCAGCAGACCCAGGACGGGACAAGAGACGCAAAAACTGTTTTTT	CASRPRTGQETQKLFF
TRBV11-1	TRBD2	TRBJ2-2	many	TGTGCCAGCAGCCCAAAAGCGGGAGAGAGAAACACCGGGGAGCTGTTTTTT	CASSPKAGERNTGELFF
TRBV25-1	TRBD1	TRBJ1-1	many	TGTGCCAGCAGAACGACAGGGGAAGAAACTGAAGCTTTCTTT	CASRTTGEETEAFF
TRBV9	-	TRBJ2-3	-	TGTGCCAGCAGCTTAGTTGGAGGAAACACAGATACGCAGTATTTT	CASSLVGGNTDTQYF
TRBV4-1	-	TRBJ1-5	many	TGCGCCAGCAGCCAACTATACTTGGACAGAATCAATCAGCCCCAGCATTTT	CASSQLYLDRINQPQHF
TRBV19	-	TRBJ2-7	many	TGTGCCAGTAGTATAGATCTACAGGGAGCCGAGCAGTACTTC	CASSIDLQGAEQYF
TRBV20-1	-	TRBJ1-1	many	TGCAGTGCCCGAGAGGGCCCCCTGGCTTTCTTT	CSAREGPLAFF
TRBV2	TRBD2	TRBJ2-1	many	TGTGCCAGCAGTGCTGCGGGAGGGTCATACAATGAGCAGTTCTTC	CASSAAGGSYNEQFF
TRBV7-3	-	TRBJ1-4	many	TGTGCCAGCAGCTGCTTGGACCATCTACGAAATGAAAAACTGTTTTTT	CASSCLDHLRNEKLFF
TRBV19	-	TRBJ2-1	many	TGTGCCAGTAGCTCAGGGGGAGGCCGCTACAATGAGCAGTTCTTC	CASSSGGGRYNEQFF
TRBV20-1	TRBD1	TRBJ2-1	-	TGCAGTGCTAGAGATACAGGGGGGAGAGCCCCCTACAATGAGCAGTTCTTC	CSARDTGGRAPYNEQFF
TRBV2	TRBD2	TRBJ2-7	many	TGTGCCAGCAGTCAACTAGCGGGAGACGCCTACGAGCAGTACTTC	CASSQLAGDAYEQYF
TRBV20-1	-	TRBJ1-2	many	TGCAGTGCTCCGCTGATGGGCTACAACTATGGCTACACCTTC	CSAPLMGYNYGYTF
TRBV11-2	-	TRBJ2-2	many	TGTGCCAGCAGCTTACAATGGAACTACTTGAACACCGGGGAGCTGTTTTTT	CASSLQWNYLNTGELFF
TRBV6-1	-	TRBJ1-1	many	TGTGCCAGCAGACCACCCCGACAGTTTCGGACTGAAGCTTTCTTT	CASRPPRQFRTEAFF
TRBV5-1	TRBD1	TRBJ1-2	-	TGCGCCAGCAGTGATCCGGGACAGCCATATGGCTACACCTTC	CASSDPGQPYGYTF
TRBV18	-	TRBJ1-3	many	TGTGCCAGCTCACCACCTGGGACCTCGACCGACACCATATATTTT	CASSPPGTSTDTIYF
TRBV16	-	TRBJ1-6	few	TGTGCCAGCAGCCAGGCCTTAAATAATTCACCCCTCCACTTT	CASSQALNNSPLHF
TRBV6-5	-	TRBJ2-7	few	TGTGCCAGCAGTTATTTGGCGACCTACGAGCAGTACTTC	CASSYLATYEQYF
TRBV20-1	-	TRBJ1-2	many	TGCAGTGTCGGACAGAACTATGGCTACACCTTC	CSVGQNYGYTF